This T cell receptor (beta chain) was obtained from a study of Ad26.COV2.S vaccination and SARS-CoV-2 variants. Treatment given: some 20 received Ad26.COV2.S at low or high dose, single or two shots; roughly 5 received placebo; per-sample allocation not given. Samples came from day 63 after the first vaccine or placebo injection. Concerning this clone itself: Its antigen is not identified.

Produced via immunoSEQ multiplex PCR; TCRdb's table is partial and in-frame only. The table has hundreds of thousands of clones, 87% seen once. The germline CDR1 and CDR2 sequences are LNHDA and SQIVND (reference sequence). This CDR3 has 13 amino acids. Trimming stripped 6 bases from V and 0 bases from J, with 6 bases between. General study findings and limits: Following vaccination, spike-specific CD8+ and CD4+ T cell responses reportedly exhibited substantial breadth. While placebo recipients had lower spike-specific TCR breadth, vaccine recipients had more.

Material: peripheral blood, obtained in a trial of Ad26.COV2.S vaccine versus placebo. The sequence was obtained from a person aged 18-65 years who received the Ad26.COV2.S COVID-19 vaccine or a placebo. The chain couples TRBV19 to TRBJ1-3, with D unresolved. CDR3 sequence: CASRLSSGNTIYF. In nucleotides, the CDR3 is TGTGCCAGTAGGCTGAGCTCTGGAAACACCATATATTTT. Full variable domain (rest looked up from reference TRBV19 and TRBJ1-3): DGGITQSPKYLFRKEGQNVTLSCEQNLNHDAMYWYRQDPGQGLRLIYYSQIVNDFQKGDIAEGYSVSREKKESFPLTVTSAQKNPTAFYLCASRLSSGNTIYFGEGSWLTVV.